This is a list of T cell receptor beta chains from one sample in a study of shared clonotypes between healthy human individuals. The data were produced by immunoSEQ multiplex PCR, yet TCRdb's version contains in-frame clones alone and is incomplete. The sample holds 1,500,000 or so clones, approximately 98.5% seen once. Specimen: naive CD4+ T cells sorted from blood. The receptors here all came from a man in his thirties or forties in good health. CDR3s include the opening cysteine and the closing phenylalanine or tryptophan. Fields, in order: V gene, clone size, J gene, D gene, CDR3 protein, CDR3 DNA. The D gene is left open where the match is weak. A clone size is listed for some rows: how often the clone was seen (once, few, many), or a class if it is expanded.

TRBV10-3	-	TRBJ2-7	TRBD2	CAISEGTSGRGGEQYF	TGTGCCATCAGTGAGGGGACTAGCGGGAGAGGAGGCGAGCAGTACTTC
TRBV6-1	-	TRBJ2-1	-	CASSDRGGSYNEQFF	TGTGCCAGCAGTGACAGGGGAGGATCCTACAATGAGCAGTTCTTC
TRBV7-2	-	TRBJ1-5	-	CASSLGGGWEGPQHF	TGTGCCAGCAGCTTAGGGGGTGGCTGGGAAGGGCCCCAGCATTTT
TRBV18	-	TRBJ2-7	TRBD2	CASSPTGLAGVYEQYF	TGTGCCAGCTCGCCCACCGGACTAGCGGGAGTCTACGAGCAGTACTTC
TRBV18	-	TRBJ2-7	-	CASSPSGPIYEQYF	TGTGCCAGCTCACCTTCGGGACCGATCTACGAGCAGTACTTC
TRBV11-2	-	TRBJ2-1	-	CASSLQASSSYNEQFF	TGTGCCAGCAGCCTTCAGGCTTCGAGCTCCTACAATGAGCAGTTCTTC
TRBV5-1	-	TRBJ1-5	-	CASSLLGGDNQPQHF	TGCGCCAGCAGCTTGCTAGGGGGTGACAATCAGCCCCAGCATTTT
TRBV7-2	-	TRBJ1-4	-	CASSLKGGQKLFF	TGTGCCAGCAGCTTAAAAGGCGGACAAAAACTGTTTTTT
TRBV5-5	-	TRBJ2-7	TRBD1	CASSLAWDRTYEQYF	TGTGCCAGCAGCTTGGCCTGGGACAGAACCTACGAGCAGTACTTC
TRBV29-1	-	TRBJ2-3	-	CSVAGRLTDTQYF	TGCAGCGTTGCCGGGAGACTCACAGATACGCAGTATTTT
TRBV29-1	-	TRBJ2-2	-	CSVRTRGNTGELFF	TGCAGCGTACGAACTAGGGGGAACACCGGGGAGCTGTTTTTT
TRBV12-5	-	TRBJ2-1	TRBD1	CASGLVRAKGQGIYNEQFF	TGTGCTAGTGGTTTGGTACGTGCTAAGGGACAGGGAATCTACAATGAGCAGTTCTTC
TRBV5-5	-	TRBJ2-3	-	CASSLGTGVDTQYF	TGTGCCAGCAGCTTGGGAACGGGGGTAGATACGCAGTATTTT
TRBV5-1	-	TRBJ2-2	TRBD1	CASSPRTGGTTRELFF	TGCGCCAGCAGTCCGAGGACAGGGGGCACTACTAGGGAGCTGTTTTTT
TRBV7-2	-	TRBJ2-1	TRBD1	CASSSAGQGWFF	TGTGCCAGCAGCTCTGCGGGACAGGGATGGTTCTTC
TRBV19	-	TRBJ2-3	-	CASSIKLSTDTQYF	TGTGCCAGTAGTATAAAGCTTAGCACAGATACGCAGTATTTT
TRBV5-4	-	TRBJ2-5	TRBD2	CASSLEVAGGRETQYF	TGTGCCAGCAGCCTCGAGGTAGCGGGAGGCCGAGAGACCCAGTACTTC
TRBV28	-	TRBJ2-7	-	CATAGQGGSYEQYF	TGTGCCACCGCAGGGCAGGGGGGATCCTACGAGCAGTACTTC
TRBV4-2	-	TRBJ2-6	-	CASSISGGTGANVLTF	TGTGCCAGCAGTATAAGTGGGGGTACTGGGGCCAACGTCCTGACTTTC
TRBV27	once	TRBJ1-2	-	CASSFSRESYGYTF	TGTGCCAGCAGTTTCAGCAGGGAGTCCTATGGCTACACCTTC
TRBV7-2	-	TRBJ2-3	TRBD2	CASSLASGLAGASTDTQYF	TGTGCCAGCAGCTTAGCTTCGGGACTAGCGGGAGCTAGCACAGATACGCAGTATTTT
TRBV7-9	-	TRBJ2-5	-	CASSLARQKETQYF	TGTGCCAGCAGCTTAGCGCGGCAAAAAGAGACCCAGTACTTC
TRBV5-4	-	TRBJ2-5	-	CASSLGPSQYF	TGTGCCAGCAGCTTGGGTCCGAGCCAGTACTTC
TRBV5-1	-	TRBJ2-7	-	CASSKWQTGQTYEQYF	TGCGCCAGCAGCAAGTGGCAAACAGGGCAAACCTACGAGCAGTACTTC
TRBV6-1	-	TRBJ2-3	-	CASSGPGQYF	TGTGCCAGCAGTGGTCCAGGGCAGTATTTT
TRBV5-1	-	TRBJ2-7	-	CASSFPGSYEQYF	TGCGCCAGCAGCTTCCCGGGTTCTTACGAGCAGTACTTC
TRBV29-1	-	TRBJ2-5	-	CSVGGEETQYF	TGCAGCGTTGGTGGTGAGGAGACCCAGTACTTC
TRBV27	-	TRBJ1-1	-	CASQGGGNTEAFF	TGTGCCAGTCAAGGTGGGGGGAACACTGAAGCTTTCTTT
TRBV12-5	-	TRBJ2-2	-	CASGLGAPNTGELFF	TGTGCTAGTGGTTTAGGTGCCCCCAACACCGGGGAGCTGTTTTTT
TRBV6-5	-	TRBJ2-7	-	CASSYSETRSYEQYF	TGTGCCAGCAGTTACTCGGAGACGAGATCCTACGAGCAGTACTTC
TRBV28	-	TRBJ2-7	TRBD1	CASSLFRDRRIYEQYF	TGTGCCAGCAGTTTATTCCGGGACAGGCGGATCTACGAGCAGTACTTC
TRBV5-1	-	TRBJ1-2	-	CASSPSGVIGYTF	TGCGCCAGCAGCCCCTCAGGGGTGATTGGCTACACCTTC
TRBV6-5	once	TRBJ1-5	-	CASSSGSSNQPQHF	TGTGCCAGCAGTTCCGGCAGCAGCAATCAGCCCCAGCATTTT
TRBV18	-	TRBJ2-5	-	CASSPQSQQETQYF	TGTGCCAGCTCACCACAGAGCCAGCAAGAGACCCAGTACTTC
TRBV25-1	-	TRBJ2-5	-	CASLFTAETQYF	TGTGCCAGCTTATTCACTGCAGAGACCCAGTACTTC
TRBV5-5	few	TRBJ2-7	-	CASSFGLSYEQYF	TGTGCCAGCAGCTTTGGCCTGTCCTACGAGCAGTACTTC
TRBV5-1	-	TRBJ2-6	TRBD2	CASSPRLAVEFGSGANVLTF	TGCGCCAGCAGCCCCCGACTAGCGGTAGAGTTCGGCTCTGGGGCCAACGTCCTGACTTTC
TRBV7-9	-	TRBJ1-1	-	CASSPERGALTEAFF	TGTGCCAGCAGCCCGGAGCGGGGGGCTCTGACTGAAGCTTTCTTT
TRBV6-5	-	TRBJ2-3	TRBD2	CASSSSGVSTDTQYF	TGTGCCAGCAGTTCCAGCGGGGTTAGCACAGATACGCAGTATTTT
TRBV6-1	-	TRBJ2-3	TRBD2	CASSGNSGSRTDTQYF	TGTGCCAGCAGTGGAAATAGCGGGAGCCGTACAGATACGCAGTATTTT
TRBV11-2	-	TRBJ2-7	-	CASSLDPNLGEQYF	TGTGCCAGCAGCTTAGATCCGAACCTCGGCGAGCAGTACTTC
TRBV15	-	TRBJ2-1	-	CATSPHSDNEQFF	TGTGCCACCAGCCCACATTCGGACAATGAGCAGTTCTTC
TRBV2	-	TRBJ2-1	TRBD2	CASVREGSYNEQFF	TGTGCCAGCGTTCGGGAGGGATCCTACAATGAGCAGTTCTTC
TRBV14	-	TRBJ2-7	-	CASSQDWGEQYF	TGTGCCAGCAGCCAAGACTGGGGGGAGCAGTACTTC
TRBV19	-	TRBJ2-1	TRBD2	CASRDPGLAASRQFF	TGTGCCAGTAGAGATCCGGGACTAGCGGCTAGTAGGCAGTTCTTC
TRBV18	-	TRBJ1-1	-	CASSPPGGQNTEAFF	TGTGCCAGCTCACCACCGGGGGGGCAGAACACTGAAGCTTTCTTT
TRBV5-1	once	TRBJ2-1	-	CASSFEGVPRGNEQFF	TGCGCCAGCAGCTTCGAGGGAGTCCCTCGGGGCAATGAGCAGTTCTTC
TRBV5-1	-	TRBJ1-1	-	CASSFSGDTEAFF	TGCGCCAGCAGCTTTTCGGGGGACACTGAAGCTTTCTTT
TRBV27	-	TRBJ1-4	TRBD1	CASSLAGGGEKLFF	TGTGCCAGCAGTTTAGCAGGGGGCGGTGAAAAACTGTTTTTT
TRBV6-5	-	TRBJ2-3	-	CASTRRWASTDTQYF	TGTGCCAGCACGCGCAGGTGGGCTAGCACAGATACGCAGTATTTT
TRBV7-2	-	TRBJ1-3	TRBD1	CASSLTGGAGNTIYF	TGTGCCAGCAGCCTTACAGGGGGGGCTGGAAACACCATATATTTT
TRBV2	-	TRBJ1-5	TRBD1	CASSSGQDGDQPQHF	TGTGCCAGCAGTTCGGGACAGGATGGGGATCAGCCCCAGCATTTT
TRBV18	-	TRBJ1-3	TRBD1	CASSPLGQGSGNTIYF	TGTGCCAGCTCACCTCTCGGACAGGGCTCTGGAAACACCATATATTTT
TRBV5-1	-	TRBJ2-7	-	CASTQTYGEQYF	TGCGCCAGCACTCAAACCTACGGCGAGCAGTACTTC
TRBV29-1	-	TRBJ2-3	TRBD2	CSVDSRPSGTVTCTDTQYF	TGCAGCGTTGATAGTCGTCCTAGCGGCACCGTGACCTGCACAGATACGCAGTATTTT
TRBV6-1	-	TRBJ1-5	-	CASSEHGNQPQHF	TGTGCCAGCAGTGAACACGGGAATCAGCCCCAGCATTTT